This record looks at one T cell receptor (beta chain) sequence and its context. Its antigen is currently unknown. These data come from a study of cytomegalovirus exposure and HLA in healthy donors. Study information: The approximately 120 validation repertoires, a later analysis reported, used the same platform as the approximately 670 repertoires from the first cohort.

Method: immunoSEQ multiplex PCR; TCRdb's copy keeps in-frame clones and lacks some. The repertoire holds tens of thousands of clones, with roughly nine tenths as singletons. Broader study findings: The study labeled around 160 TCR beta chains cytomegalovirus-associated.

The source material was PBMCs. The clonotype was recovered from a woman aged 18 to 35 in good health and CMV-seronegative.

The chain's CDR3 is CAWKGDLNTEAFF. CDR3 nucleotide sequence: TGTGCCTGGAAAGGGGATTTGAACACTGAAGCTTTCTTT. The rearrangement uses TRBV30 and TRBJ1-1; weak D call: TRBD1 (5 bases). CDR1 GTSNPN and CDR2 SVGIG come from the germline V gene (reference sequence). The CDR3 sequence is 13 residues long. The V end was cut by 4 bases, the J end by 0 bases, with 9 bases between.